Below, 4 T cell receptor beta chains from the same sample are listed, as sequenced in a study of PD-1 blockade in classical Hodgkin lymphoma. Every one of the patients relapsed after autologous stem cell transplantation (brentuximab vedotin exposure was variable). Researchers report purifying CD4+ T cells from thawed PBMCs by magnetic negative selection. Method: immunoSEQ multiplex PCR; TCRdb's copy keeps in-frame clones and lacks some. Of about 12,000 clones in the sample, 79% were seen once. The source material was CD4+ T cells from blood, sampled at baseline. The receptors shown here come from a human donor with classical Hodgkin lymphoma.

This chain connects TRBV27 to TRBJ1-6; unclear D gene. Trimming took off 5 bases at V and 7 bases at J, with 15 bases between the two ends. Per germline, CDR1 MNHEY and CDR2 SMNVEV (reference sequence). This CDR3 is 15 amino acids long. The CDR3 loop reads CASSPPRGRNSPLHF. CDR3 DNA: TGTGCCAGCAGTCCCCCCCGGGGTCGAAATTCACCCCTCCACTTT.

This clone has a single count. V usage is TRBV5-5 and J usage is TRBJ2-3, with D tentatively TRBD2 (5 bases). The germline CDR1 and CDR2 sequences are SGHKS and YYEKEE (reference sequence). The V gene lost 7 bases and the J gene lost 2 bases, with 14 bases spanning the gap. This CDR3 has 14 residues. Written as DNA, the CDR3 is TGTGCCAGCGGAGGAAAGACATTCACAGATACGCAGTATTTT. Its protein product is CASGGKTFTDTQYF.

The CDR3 reads CASSFTAFGGFSGQATYEQYF. The CDR3 bases are TGTGCCAGCAGTTTCACGGCCTTTGGGGGTTTTTCGGGACAGGCCACCTACGAGCAGTACTTC. The V gene is TRBV28, the J gene TRBJ2-7; 8 bases agree with TRBD1. V lost 3 bases to trimming and J lost 2 bases; unmatched junction nucleotides: 24. The CDR3 runs to 21 residues. CDR1 and CDR2 from the germline V gene are MDHEN and SYDVKM.

V and J are TRBV15 and TRBJ2-2; maybe TRBD1 (6 bases). CDR1 and CDR2 from the germline V gene are LNHNV and YYDKDF (reference sequence). The CDR3 totals 15 residues. V lost 4 bases and J 1 base, leaving 10 bases between the germline ends. The CDR3 sequence is CATSTGTQNTGELFF. CDR3 DNA: TGTGCCACCAGCACCGGGACACAGAACACCGGGGAGCTGTTTTTT.